This T cell receptor beta chain is from a study of blood T cells in healthy people across ages. Study outcomes and limitations: Because donor CMV status was unknown, expanded clonotype changes were possibly confounded. TCR beta diversity was tightly associated with the proportion of naive T cells. The long-lived group displayed more naive CD4+ cells, plus higher diversity, than the aged donors did.

It was with a sample-barcoded 5' primer and a J-beta primer mix that a second PCR of roughly 6 to 12 cycles was run. TCRdb reprocessed the 5' RACE reads via MiXCR and lists one record per CDR3 protein. The sample gives about 1.8 million distinct CDR3 sequences, 49% of which show up once; 2.1% is in the top ten. In regard to this clonotype: Its antigen is undetermined.

Unmatched junction bases numbered 4, after V lost 1 base and J lost 6 bases. This CDR3 region has 14 residues. In germline, CDR1 is DFQATT, CDR2 SNEGSKA (reference sequence). Material for sequencing was blood. The rearrangement links TRBV20-1 to TRBJ2-3; TRBD2 matches 10 bases. The TCR comes from a woman in her thirties or forties in good health. CDR3 coding DNA: TGCAGTGCTAGAGTATCTAGCGGGGGTGATACGCAGTATTTT. The encoded protein is CSARVSSGGDTQYF.